The next 17 T cell receptor beta chains were all read from a single sample in a study of cytomegalovirus exposure and HLA in healthy donors. The PCR contained 60 Vbeta and 13 Jbeta primers. Data came from immunoSEQ multiplex PCR; TCRdb stores just in-frame clones and leaves some out. In total, the table holds some 51,000 clones. The source material was PBMCs. The receptors were sampled from a man aged 50-60 years in good health and CMV-seropositive.

The V and J genes are TRBV18 and TRBJ2-4, with D tentatively TRBD2 (7 bases). V shed 4 bases and J shed 5 bases, with 15 bases lying between them. This CDR3 spans 15 amino acids. Germline assignment: CDR1 KGHSH and CDR2 LQKENI. In DNA, the CDR3 is TGTGCCAGCTCACAGGTGGGGGGGCCGGAAAACATTCAGTACTTC. Protein sequence: CASSQVGGPENIQYF.

The V and J genes are TRBV7-2 and TRBJ2-2; TRBD2 matches 9 bases. This CDR3 has 17 amino acids. Germline CDR1 and CDR2: SGHTA and FQGNSA. V dropped 7 bases and J dropped 3; count of bases not matched to a gene: 12. CDR3 nucleotide sequence: TGTGCCAGCATCCGCGGCCCCCAGCGGGGGGACACCGGGGAGCTGTTTTTT. Its protein product is CASIRGPQRGDTGELFF.

The chain joins TRBV7-2 to TRBJ2-1, with TRBD2 matching 7 bases. The V gene end was trimmed by 0 bases and the J gene end by 4 bases; junction bases not matched to a gene: 3. The CDR3 loop spans 15 amino acids. Germline V CDR1 and CDR2: SGHTA, FQGNSA. CDR3 protein: CASSLAWGGYNEQFF. CDR3 coding DNA: TGTGCCAGCAGCTTAGCGTGGGGGGGTTACAATGAGCAGTTCTTC.

The rearrangement links TRBV4-3 to TRBJ2-7; D is perhaps TRBD1 (5 bases). Germline V gene sequence: CDR1 LGHNA, CDR2 YSLEER. With 3 bases removed from V and 4 bases from J, the gap between germline ends came to 13 bases. The CDR3 runs 14 residues. CDR3 residues: CASSHRDLGYEQYF. CDR3 nucleotides: TGCGCCAGCAGCCACAGGGATTTGGGGTACGAGCAGTACTTC.

This chain joins TRBV5-4 and TRBJ2-5, with TRBD2 identical over 9 bases. There are 17 residues in the CDR3. Trimming took 1 base from V and 5 from J; bases not matched to a gene: 12. Germline lookup yields CDR1 SGHNT and CDR2 YYREEE (reference sequence). In nucleotides, the CDR3 is TGTGCCAGCAGCTTGTTCGGTAGCGGGAGTATCTGGGAGACCCAGTACTTC. This sequence encodes CASSLFGSGSIWETQYF.

V gene TRBV5-1 combines with J gene TRBJ2-7; TRBD2 aligns across 8 bases. The CDR3 has 14 amino acids. Per germline, CDR1 SGHRS and CDR2 YFSETQ. With 0 bases clipped from V and 4 bases from J, the junction kept 3 bases outside the gene matches. For the CDR3, the DNA is TGCGCCAGCAGCTTGGTTGGCGGGGGGTACGAGCAGTACTTC. Translating gives CASSLVGGGYEQYF.

The V gene is TRBV4-1, the J gene TRBJ1-3; D gene unclear. Trimming left V 1 base short and J 2 bases short, with 9 bases between. The CDR3 is 15 residues long. Germline loops: CDR1 MGHRA, CDR2 YSYEKL. The CDR3 sequence is CASSQGGYPGNTIYF. CDR3 bases: TGCGCCAGCAGCCAAGGAGGGTATCCTGGAAACACCATATATTTT.

The J gene is TRBJ2-2, the V gene TRBV5-1; D possibly corresponds to TRBD2 (5 bases). CDR1 is SGHRS, CDR2 YFSETQ, per germline. Trimming took 0 bases from V and 0 from J, leaving 12 bases between them. The length of the CDR3 is 17 residues. CDR3 amino acids: CASSLVIGSPNTGELFF. The DNA of the CDR3 is TGCGCCAGCAGCTTGGTGATTGGGAGCCCGAACACCGGGGAGCTGTTTTTT.

The rearrangement uses TRBV19 and TRBJ2-3, with 11 bases aligning to TRBD2. Trimming took 5 bases from V and 4 from J; bases not matched to a gene: 2. This CDR3 region has 14 residues. Germline-derived CDR1 and CDR2 are LNHDA and SQIVND (reference sequence). The CDR3 sequence: CASSLGLAADTQYF. The CDR3 DNA is TGTGCCAGTAGTTTGGGACTAGCGGCAGATACGCAGTATTTT.

The chain couples TRBV7-2 to TRBJ2-7; no clear D gene. The CDR3 runs to 15 residues. Germline values: CDR1 SGHTA, CDR2 FQGNSA. Trimming took 5 bases from V and 0 from J, leaving 14 bases between them. CDR3 sequence: CASSQSPGSSYEQYF. Here the CDR3 DNA reads TGTGCCAGCAGCCAATCCCCCGGTAGCTCCTACGAGCAGTACTTC.

The chain combines TRBV19 with TRBJ2-1, with D unclear. V lost 8 bases to trimming and J lost 4 bases, with 12 bases between them. The CDR3 sequence is 13 residues long. From germline, CDR1 is LNHDA and CDR2 SQIVND (reference sequence). DNA for the CDR3: TGTGCCAGTGGCCCGACTTCTTACAATGAGCAGTTCTTC. Its translation is CASGPTSYNEQFF.

This rearrangement joins TRBV5-6 to TRBJ2-1, with D unresolved. From germline, CDR1 is SGHDT and CDR2 YYEEEE. V gave up 1 base and J gave up 6 bases, with 5 bases separating them. The CDR3 spans 12 residues. CDR3 sequence reads: CASSLLTNEQFF. CDR3 nucleotides: TGTGCCAGCAGCTTGCTAACCAATGAGCAGTTCTTC.

J is TRBJ1-1 and V is TRBV14; 7 bases are a match to TRBD1. The CDR3 extends over 14 amino acids. With V trimmed by 1 base and J by 10 bases, 9 bases remained unmatched. The germline V gene encodes CDR1 SGHDN and CDR2 FVKESK. Written as DNA, the CDR3 is TGTGCCAGCAGCCAAGGGGCAGGGGGACATAGAGCTTTCTTT. Encoded protein: CASSQGAGGHRAFF.

This chain links TRBV4-3 with TRBJ1-6; maybe TRBD1 (5 bases). The CDR3 covers 16 residues. Trimming removed 2 bases at V and 7 bases at J, with 15 bases between. The germline V gene has CDR1 LGHNA and CDR2 YSLEER. CDR3 residues: CASSQSHGGGNSPLHF. CDR3 bases: TGCGCCAGCAGCCAATCCCACGGGGGGGGAAATTCACCCCTCCACTTT.

The V and J genes are TRBV5-1 and TRBJ2-3; TRBD1 agrees at 8 bases. The V gene end was trimmed by 0 bases and the J gene end by 1 base; junction bases not matched to a gene: 1. The CDR3 length is 15 residues. In germline, CDR1 is SGHRS, CDR2 YFSETQ. The CDR3 nucleotides are TGCGCCAGCAGCTTGGAGGGACAGGGCACAGATACGCAGTATTTT. The encoded protein is CASSLEGQGTDTQYF. Supplemented by reference TRBV5-1 and TRBJ2-3, the full variable domain reads KAGVTQTPRYLIKTRGQQVTLSCSPISGHRSVSWYQQTPGQGLQFLFEYFSETQRNKGNFPGRFSGRQFSNSRSEMNVSTLELGDSALYLCASSLEGQGTDTQYFGPGTRLTVL.

The rearrangement links TRBV2 to TRBJ2-7, with D perhaps matching TRBD2 (6 bases). Trimming pared 3 bases from V and 6 bases from J, leaving 15 bases between. The CDR3 is made up of 14 amino acids. CDR1 is SNHLY, CDR2 FYNNEI, per germline. CDR3: CASSEEGIGSEQYF. CDR3 nucleotides: TGTGCCAGCAGTGAGGAGGGCATTGGTTCCGAGCAGTACTTC.

The rearrangement uses TRBV7-3 and TRBJ1-1; D is uncertain. Germline CDR1 SGHTA, CDR2 FQGTGA. The CDR3 covers 9 residues. Between the trimmed V and J ends, which lost 10 bases and 5 bases, there was a span of 5 bases. The CDR3 nucleotides are TGTGCCATCCTGACTGAAGCTTTCTTT. Its translation is CAILTEAFF.